This entry lists 16 T cell receptor beta chains sequenced from one sample in a study of regulatory T cells in long-lasting Graves disease. Stated time point: newly diagnosed GD, antithyroid drugs for less than 3 months. PBMCs provided the RNA from which the TCR library was made. Libraries of TCR beta came from iRepertoire HTBI primers plus Arm-PCR of CDR3 regions. MiXCR was run by TCRdb on the multiplex PCR reads, yielding one entry per CDR3 protein. The sample has over 500,000 distinct CDR3 sequences; around 16% are singletons. This sample also belongs to another study, concerning T cells in Graves' hyperthyroidism and ophthalmopathy.

Sequences were derived from peripheral blood mononuclear cells (PBMCs), sampled at new diagnosis, from a patient treated with antithyroid drugs. These receptor sequences come from a man aged 18 to 30 with Graves disease.

The V gene is TRBV7-9, the J gene TRBJ2-5, with D tentatively TRBD2 (7 bases). The germline V gene encodes CDR1 SEHNR and CDR2 FQNEAQ (reference sequence). With 1 base removed from V and 5 bases from J, the gap between germline ends came to 14 bases. This CDR3 region has 15 residues. CDR3 in DNA: TGTGCCAGCAGCTTAGACTCGGGGGGCTGGGAGACCCAGTACTTC. Residues: CASSLDSGGWETQYF.

Of note for this clonotype: An end of the junction does not agree with germline; a read error may underlie this. The chain has TRBV5-5 and TRBJ2-7; TRBD2 aligns across 9 bases. The CDR3 spans 15 residues. Germline CDR1 SGHKS, CDR2 YYEKEE (reference sequence). Here the CDR3 reads CVSSTDSGRSYEQYF. The CDR3 region has the DNA TGTGTCAGCAGCACAGATAGCGGGAGATCCTACGAGCAGTACTTC.

This clonotype was detected many times. The J gene is TRBJ2-7, the V gene TRBV11-2, with 7 positions matching TRBD2. The CDR3 covers 19 residues. Per germline, CDR1 SGHAT and CDR2 FQNNGV. Germline trimming cut 5 bases from V and 0 bases from J; bases unmatched to any gene: 19. The CDR3 spells CASSIQPASGTSTSYEQYF. CDR3 sequence (DNA): TGTGCCAGCAGCATCCAACCGGCTAGCGGAACCTCAACCTCCTACGAGCAGTACTTC.

The chain links TRBV7-9 to TRBJ1-1; TRBD1 agrees at 9 bases. CDR1 and CDR2 (germline): SEHNR, FQNEAQ (reference sequence). The CDR3 has 15 amino acids. J lost 4 bases, V lost 5 bases, and 8 bases had no gene match. The CDR3, as DNA: TGTGCCAGCAGCCCAAGGGGGACAGGGATCACTGAAGCTTTCTTT. It specifies CASSPRGTGITEAFF. The full variable domain, completed using reference TRBV7-9 and TRBJ1-1, is DTGVSQNPRHKITKRGQNVTFRCDPISEHNRLYWYRQTLGQGPEFLTYFQNEAQLEKSRLLSDRFSAERPKGSFSTLEIQRTEQGDSAMYLCASSPRGTGITEAFFGQGTRLTVV.

This clonotype came up many times. The chain couples TRBV20-1 to TRBJ2-7; D remains unclear. Trimming cost V 3 bases and J 3 bases, with 3 bases left between them. The germline gives CDR1 DFQATT, CDR2 SNEGSKA (reference sequence). The CDR3 contains 10 residues. In DNA, the CDR3 is TGCAGTGCTAGCGACTACGAGCAGTACTTC. Its translation is CSASDYEQYF.

The genes are TRBV27 and TRBJ1-5; weak D call: TRBD1 (5 bases). CDR1 and CDR2 (germline): MNHEY, SMNVEV (reference sequence). V was pared by 4 bases and J by 4 bases, with 20 bases between. This CDR3 contains 17 residues. DNA for the CDR3: TGTGCCAGCAGTTCCGGTCAACAGGTATGTTGGAATCAGCCCCAGCATTTT. This encodes CASSSGQQVCWNQPQHF.

This clonotype has ten or more counts. J is TRBJ1-1 and V is TRBV18; a weak D match, TRBD1 (6 bases). Germline-derived CDR1 and CDR2 are KGHSH and LQKENI. The germline V and J ends were trimmed by 3 bases and 7 bases, with 12 bases remaining between them. CDR3 length equals 13 residues. This CDR3 reads CASSPRGQLEAFF. The DNA for the CDR3 is TGTGCCAGCTCACCGCGAGGACAGCTTGAAGCTTTCTTT.

This clonotype was counted at least ten times. J is TRBJ2-1 and V is TRBV30; 7 bases agree with TRBD2. Looked up from germline, CDR1 is GTSNPN and CDR2 is SVGIG (reference sequence). The CDR3 spans 15 residues. Trimming removed 3 bases from V and 3 bases from J; junction bases left unmatched: 8. The CDR3 spells CAWRSSGKGYNEQFF. In DNA form, the CDR3 reads TGTGCCTGGAGGTCGAGCGGGAAGGGCTACAATGAGCAGTTCTTC.

This clonotype was detected a few times. The rearrangement uses TRBV7-3 and TRBJ2-6, with 11 positions matching TRBD1. This CDR3 comprises 19 residues. J was trimmed by 0 bases and V by 4 bases; bases with no gene match: 8. Germline V lookup: CDR1 SGHTA, CDR2 FQGTGA. CDR3 coding DNA: TGTGCCAGCAGCTCGGAAATAGGGACAGGGGGCTCTGGGGCCAACGTCCTGACTTTC. This codes for CASSSEIGTGGSGANVLTF.

This clonotype appeared a few times. CDR3 residues: CASSSLPQETQYF. The CDR3 nucleotides read TGTGCCAGCAGTTCCCTGCCGCAAGAGACCCAGTACTTC. The chain has TRBV2 and TRBJ2-5, with D hard to call. Trimming stripped 5 bases from V and 2 bases from J, with 9 bases between. Germline V gene data show CDR1 as SNHLY and CDR2 as FYNNEI. The CDR3 length is 13 residues.

The sample holds many counts of this clonotype. V and J are TRBV28 and TRBJ2-1; D not certain. The CDR3 covers 15 residues. With 5 bases removed from V and 0 bases from J, the gap between germline ends came to 11 bases. Germline V gene sequence: CDR1 MDHEN, CDR2 SYDVKM. The CDR3 DNA reads as TGTGCCAGCAGTCTACTGGAAAACTCCTACAATGAGCAGTTCTTC. Amino acids: CASSLLENSYNEQFF.

The V call is TRBV10-3, the J call TRBJ2-2, with a possible D match to TRBD2 (5 bases). The CDR3 totals 13 residues. CDR1 is ENHRY and CDR2 is SYGVKD in the germline V gene. V was pared by 6 bases and J by 2 bases, with 7 bases between. The CDR3 DNA follows: TGTGCCATCAGCGGGGAAAACACCGGGGAGCTGTTTTTT. It codes for CAISGENTGELFF.

This clonotype was seen at least ten times. The CDR3 DNA reads as TGTGCTAGTGGCTGGATTTACAATGAGCAGTTCTTC. Protein sequence: CASGWIYNEQFF. The rearrangement joins TRBV12-5 to TRBJ2-1, with unresolved D. This CDR3 comprises 12 residues. The germline gives CDR1 LGHNT, CDR2 FRNRAP. V lost 6 bases, J lost 4 bases, and 7 bases lay in between. The full variable domain, completed using reference TRBV12-5 and TRBJ2-1, is DARVTQTPRHKVTEMGQEVTMRCQPILGHNTVFWYRQTMMQGLELLAYFRNRAPLDDSGMPKDRFSAEMPDATLATLKIQPSEPRDSAVYFCASGWIYNEQFFGPGTRLTVL.

This chain connects TRBV20-1 to TRBJ2-1; tentatively, D is TRBD2 (6 bases). This CDR3 region has 13 residues. The ends were cut back, 5 bases at V and 7 bases at J, with 15 bases in the middle. Germline assignment: CDR1 DFQATT and CDR2 SNEGSKA (reference sequence). The CDR3 sequence: CSAPGLRKNEQFF. The CDR3 DNA is TGCAGTGCTCCCGGACTACGCAAGAATGAGCAGTTCTTC.

This clonotype has a count of ten or more. The genes are TRBV11-2 and TRBJ2-7, with D possibly TRBD1 on 7 matching bases. The CDR3 is made up of 14 amino acids. V was pared by 6 bases and J by 1 base, with 13 bases between. Germline CDR1 reads SGHAT; CDR2 reads FQNNGV. The CDR3 here is CASREGTVSYEQYF. CDR3 in DNA: TGTGCCAGCAGGGAGGGGACAGTTTCCTACGAGCAGTACTTC.

The chain combines TRBV6-1 with TRBJ2-1; D tentatively fits TRBD1 or TRBD2 (5 bases each). This CDR3 region has 12 residues. CDR1 MNHNS and CDR2 SASEGT come from the germline V gene. V lost 2 bases and J lost 13, with 12 bases in between. CDR3: CASSEWETDQFF. The CDR3 bases are TGTGCCAGCAGTGAATGGGAGACAGATCAGTTCTTC.